Following are 32 T cell receptor beta chains from one sample sequenced in a study of technical replicates of blood from a few donors. Generated by immunoSEQ multiplex PCR, the TCRdb table keeps only in-frame clones and is missing some. The sample has about 80,000 clones, roughly 97% seen once. The sequenced sample consisted of T cells isolated from PBMCs. The receptors shown here come from a human donor in good health.

The chain joins TRBV19 to TRBJ2-7; 7 nucleotides align to TRBD2. In germline, CDR1 is LNHDA, CDR2 SQIVND (reference sequence). Trimming removed 2 bases from V and 2 bases from J; junction bases left unmatched: 6. The CDR3 is 15 residues long. CDR3: CASSISAGVPYEQYF. The DNA of the CDR3 is TGTGCCAGTAGTATATCCGCGGGAGTCCCCTACGAGCAGTACTTC.

The rearrangement uses TRBV6-1 and TRBJ2-1; the D is unclear. The germline CDR1 and CDR2 sequences are MNHNS and SASEGT. V lost 3 bases to trimming and J lost 6 bases, with 12 bases between them. The CDR3 spans 14 residues. The CDR3 DNA reads as TGTGCCAGCAGTGAGAGGCTAGTAGGCAATGAGCAGTTCTTC. Translating gives CASSERLVGNEQFF.

The chain has TRBV7-9 and TRBJ2-3, with a weak D call TRBD2 (5 bases). The CDR3 is 15 residues long. Germline V gives CDR1 SEHNR, CDR2 FQNEAQ (reference sequence). Trimming cost V 5 bases and J 4 bases, with 16 bases left between them. Written as DNA, the CDR3 is TGTGCCAGCAGCCCACCCTATGGACTCGCAGATACGCAGTATTTT. Its protein product is CASSPPYGLADTQYF.

This clone has just one count. In nucleotides, the CDR3 is TGTGCCAGCAGTTTTTTGGGCAACTATGGCTACACCTTC. Amino acid sequence: CASSFLGNYGYTF. The chain combines TRBV28 with TRBJ1-2; D not resolved. Trimming removed 3 bases from V and 2 bases from J, with 7 bases in between. The germline V gene has CDR1 MDHEN and CDR2 SYDVKM. The CDR3 runs to 13 residues.

The chain employs TRBV5-1 and TRBJ2-5, with 8 nucleotides matching TRBD1. The CDR3 sequence is 16 residues long. Germline CDR1 SGHRS, CDR2 YFSETQ. Trimming removed 3 bases from V and 5 bases from J; junction bases left unmatched: 12. The CDR3 sequence is CASSSRQGFFRETQYF. As DNA, the CDR3 is TGCGCCAGCAGCTCGAGACAGGGGTTTTTCAGGGAGACCCAGTACTTC.

V gene TRBV5-1 combines with J gene TRBJ1-1, with 7 bases lining up with TRBD1. The CDR3 is 13 amino acids. Germline V gene sequence: CDR1 SGHRS, CDR2 YFSETQ. V lost 5 bases to trimming and J lost 7 bases; unmatched junction nucleotides: 8. CDR3 nucleotides: TGCGCCAGCAGAGCTACAGGGGTCGGTGAAGCTTTCTTT. Its protein is CASRATGVGEAFF.

This chain's CDR3 is CASSQAGSLDEQYF. CDR3 nucleotides: TGCGCCAGCAGCCAAGCCGGGAGTCTTGACGAGCAGTACTTC. This rearrangement joins TRBV4-1 to TRBJ2-7; tentative D call: TRBD2 (6 bases). Germline V lookup: CDR1 MGHRA, CDR2 YSYEKL. This CDR3 is 14 amino acids long. V was clipped by 1 base and J by 5 bases, with 12 bases between them.

The chain uses TRBV10-2 and TRBJ2-2, with a possible D match to TRBD1 (6 bases). Germline CDR1 reads WSHSY; CDR2 reads SAAADI. This CDR3 has 14 amino acids. Trimming removed 7 bases at V and 4 bases at J, with 13 bases between. The DNA for the CDR3 is TGCGCCAGCACAGAAACAGGGCGCACCGGGGAGCTGTTTTTT. It translates to CASTETGRTGELFF.

The chain is built from TRBV6-6 and TRBJ1-3; tentatively, D is TRBD1 (5 bases). The germline V gene encodes CDR1 MNHNY and CDR2 SVGAGI (reference sequence). V lost 2 bases and J 4 bases, leaving 15 bases between the germline ends. CDR3 length equals 16 residues. This CDR3 is CASSYAGPNLGNTIYF. Here the CDR3 DNA reads TGTGCCAGCAGTTACGCGGGACCGAATTTAGGAAACACCATATATTTT.

V gene TRBV4-2 combines with J gene TRBJ1-1, with TRBD1 matching over 7 bases. Germline V gives CDR1 LGHNA, CDR2 YNFKEQ. The V gene end was trimmed by 1 base and the J gene end by 7 bases; junction bases not matched to a gene: 12. The CDR3 runs 16 residues. The CDR3 sequence is CASSQVRPGQIFEAFF. In DNA form, the CDR3 reads TGTGCCAGCAGCCAAGTCCGTCCGGGACAGATATTTGAAGCTTTCTTT.

J is TRBJ1-4 and V is TRBV6-5; D is possibly TRBD1 (5 bases). The CDR3 length is 14 residues. Trimming left V 5 bases short and J 0 bases short, with 7 bases between. The germline CDR1 and CDR2 sequences are MNHEY and SVGAGI. The CDR3 coding sequence is TGTGCCAGCAGTAAGGGGACAACTAATGAAAAACTGTTTTTT. Its translation is CASSKGTTNEKLFF.

The chain has TRBV4-1 and TRBJ1-1; no firm D call. The CDR3 runs to 14 residues. CDR1 MGHRA and CDR2 YSYEKL come from the germline V gene. Trimming left V 6 bases short and J 0 bases short, with 11 bases between. CDR3 loop: CASSGPLLNTEAFF. For the CDR3, the DNA is TGCGCCAGCAGTGGTCCTCTATTGAACACTGAAGCTTTCTTT.

The chain combines TRBV21-1 with TRBJ2-7; the table assigns TRBD1, which was not confirmed against the DNA. TRBV21-1 has pseudogene status. This CDR3 spans 14 amino acids. The CDR3 is CASSKAVPGYEQYF. The CDR3 nucleotides read TGTGCCAGCAGCAAAGCGGTTCCAGGCTACGAGCAGTACTTC.

This rearrangement joins TRBV10-1 to TRBJ2-7; D remains unclear. Trimming stripped 0 bases from V and 1 base from J, with 7 bases between. Germline loops: CDR1 WNHNN, CDR2 SYGVQD (reference sequence). CDR3 length: 14 amino acids. The CDR3 DNA sequence: TGCGCCAGCAGTGAGTCACCGGGTTCCTACGAGCAGTACTTC. This codes for CASSESPGSYEQYF.

The rearrangement uses TRBV7-9 and TRBJ1-3; maybe TRBD1 (5 bases). The germline V gene has CDR1 SEHNR and CDR2 FQNEAQ (reference sequence). The CDR3 is made up of 14 amino acids. V was shortened by 1 base and J by 2 bases, with 6 bases between the two germline ends. The chain's CDR3 is CASSLVRAGNTIYF. As DNA, the CDR3 is TGTGCCAGCAGCTTAGTCAGGGCTGGAAACACCATATATTTT.

This clone was observed once. The V and J genes are TRBV11-3 and TRBJ2-1; 9 bases agree with TRBD2. The CDR3 runs to 20 residues. V shed 4 bases and J 0 bases; nucleotides not matched to a gene: 16. Germline V gives CDR1 SGHNT, CDR2 YENEEA. CDR3 coding DNA: TGTGCCAGCAGCTCTTCAGGGGGAGCGGGGGGCCTTAGCTCCTACAATGAGCAGTTCTTC. Protein: CASSSSGGAGGLSSYNEQFF.

The chain has TRBV7-9 and TRBJ2-3, with D perhaps TRBD1 (5 bases). Trimming stripped 4 bases from V and 5 bases from J, with 13 bases between. The CDR3 has 14 residues. Germline assignment: CDR1 SEHNR and CDR2 FQNEAQ (reference sequence). In nucleotides, the CDR3 is TGTGCCAGCAGCTCAACCGATAGGGGAGATACGCAGTATTTT. Its translation is CASSSTDRGDTQYF.

In this sample, this clone turned up a few times. The chain links TRBV28 to TRBJ1-1; D call uncertain. Per germline, CDR1 MDHEN and CDR2 SYDVKM. V lost 4 bases and J 8 bases, leaving 20 bases between the germline ends. This CDR3 is built from 15 residues. The DNA for the CDR3 is TGTGCCAGCAGTTCATATATGGGAGGGTTCATCGAAGCTTTCTTT. It encodes CASSSYMGGFIEAFF.

For the CDR3, the DNA is TGTGCTAGTGGTTTGATACCGGGACAGCTTAACACTGAAGCTTTCTTT. Translation: CASGLIPGQLNTEAFF. The chain links TRBV12-5 to TRBJ1-1; 7 bases match TRBD1. V lost 2 bases and J lost 2; bases outside the gene matches: 8. Germline values: CDR1 LGHNT, CDR2 FRNRAP. The CDR3 contains 16 residues.

V gene TRBV7-2 combines with J gene TRBJ2-1, with D possibly TRBD1 on 5 matching bases. The germline V gene encodes CDR1 SGHTA and CDR2 FQGNSA. The CDR3 has 16 amino acids. Trimming took 0 bases from V and 2 from J, leaving 11 bases between them. CDR3 loop: CASSLAGVEPYNEQFF. For the CDR3, the DNA is TGTGCCAGCAGCTTAGCAGGGGTTGAACCCTACAATGAGCAGTTCTTC.

The rearrangement links TRBV7-8 to TRBJ1-1; D remains unclear. Germline V gene sequence: CDR1 SGHVS, CDR2 FQNEAQ. This CDR3 spans 14 amino acids. V lost 1 base and J lost 2, with 8 bases in between. The CDR3 nucleotides are TGTGCCAGCAGCTTAGAAGGCGGAAACACTGAAGCTTTCTTT. The encoded protein is CASSLEGGNTEAFF.

This clone was counted only a few times. The chain employs TRBV30 and TRBJ1-1; unclear D gene. Trimming cost V 5 bases and J 0 bases, with 10 bases left between them. The V gene's germline CDR1 is GTSNPN and CDR2 SVGIG (reference sequence). This CDR3 is built from 13 residues. CDR3 bases: TGTGCCTGGGCCCAGGTGATGAACACTGAAGCTTTCTTT. It encodes CAWAQVMNTEAFF.

The V call is TRBV25-1, the J call TRBJ2-1, with 7 bases identical to TRBD1. The length of the CDR3 is 11 residues. Germline lookup yields CDR1 MGHDK and CDR2 SYGVNS. J was trimmed by 10 bases and V by 7 bases; bases with no gene match: 4. DNA for the CDR3: TGTGCCAGCATCGTAGGGGGCGAGCAGTTCTTC. Translated: CASIVGGEQFF.

V usage is TRBV28 and J usage is TRBJ1-4; D is possibly TRBD1 (5 bases). Trimming shortened V by 10 bases and J by 4 bases, and 13 bases separated the two germline ends. The CDR3 consists of 13 residues. Germline CDR1 MDHEN, CDR2 SYDVKM. This chain's CDR3 is CATGPVRNEKLFF. The CDR3 coding sequence is TGTGCCACAGGGCCGGTCCGTAATGAAAAACTGTTTTTT.

J is TRBJ2-1 and V is TRBV13; TRBD2 matches at 9 bases. This CDR3 comprises 14 residues. Trimming cost V 5 bases and J 7 bases; bases outside gene matches: 6. In germline, CDR1 is PRHDT, CDR2 FYEKMQ (reference sequence). The CDR3 is CASSPGTSLNEQFF. The CDR3, as DNA: TGTGCCAGCAGCCCCGGGACTAGCTTGAATGAGCAGTTCTTC.

The chain links TRBV5-1 to TRBJ2-5; 9 bases agree with TRBD1. V was pared by 4 bases and J by 7 bases, with 8 bases of the junction left unmatched. This CDR3 comprises 14 residues. Germline loops: CDR1 SGHRS, CDR2 YFSETQ. CDR3 nucleotides: TGCGCCAGCAGCCATAACAGGGGGCAGGGGACCCAGTACTTC. It codes for CASSHNRGQGTQYF.

On this clone: One junction end disagrees with the germline gene, perhaps due to a read error. The rearrangement joins TRBV10-3 to TRBJ2-1; 13 bases agree with TRBD2. This CDR3 has 13 amino acids. Germline V gives CDR1 ENHRY, CDR2 SYGVKD. The CDR3 DNA follows: TGCGCTATCCAGACTAGCGGGGGGAGGGGGCAGTTCTTC. It is translated as CAIQTSGGRGQFF.

The chain recombines TRBV19 with TRBJ2-1, with D maybe TRBD2 (7 bases). The germline V gene encodes CDR1 LNHDA and CDR2 SQIVND (reference sequence). V shed 7 bases and J shed 8 bases, with 12 bases lying between them. CDR3 length equals 12 residues. The chain's CDR3 is CASIGEGDEQFF. Written as DNA, the CDR3 is TGTGCCAGTATTGGGGAGGGGGATGAGCAGTTCTTC.

The chain joins TRBV2 to TRBJ2-1, with D unclear. Germline CDR1 is SNHLY and CDR2 is FYNNEI. The CDR3 is made up of 12 amino acids. With 7 bases removed from V and 7 bases from J, the gap between germline ends came to 11 bases. The CDR3 sequence: CASIVGPNEQFF. Written as DNA, the CDR3 is TGTGCCAGCATTGTTGGGCCGAATGAGCAGTTCTTC.

The table lists this clone with a count of one. This sequence joins TRBV6-5 and TRBJ1-2, with a possible D match to TRBD1 (5 bases). Trimming stripped 7 bases from V and 4 bases from J, with 10 bases between. Per the germline V gene, CDR1 is MNHEY and CDR2 is SVGAGI. CDR3 length equals 12 residues. In nucleotides, the CDR3 is TGTGCCAGCACACTGCAGGGCTATGGCTACACCTTC. Amino acid sequence: CASTLQGYGYTF.

The V gene is TRBV10-2, the J gene TRBJ1-1; D ambiguous. Deletions cut 8 bases from V and 0 bases from J, with 19 bases between. Germline CDR1 and CDR2: WSHSY and SAAADI. The CDR3 covers 16 residues. Here the CDR3 reads CASGRLVDKMNTEAFF. The CDR3 nucleotides read TGCGCCAGCGGTAGGTTGGTCGACAAGATGAACACTGAAGCTTTCTTT.

The chain uses TRBV4-2 and TRBJ2-7; D not certain. Germline CDR1 LGHNA, CDR2 YNFKEQ. This CDR3 has 14 residues. V was pared by 2 bases and J by 2 bases, with 10 bases between. The CDR3 loop is CASSQTENAYEQYF. The DNA for the CDR3 is TGTGCCAGCAGCCAAACCGAGAATGCCTACGAGCAGTACTTC.